The present T cell receptor beta chain was sequenced within a study of cytomegalovirus exposure and HLA in healthy donors. Trimming took off 0 bases at V and 0 bases at J, with 8 bases between the two ends. The CDR3 has 15 residues. The germline V gene has CDR1 SGHVS and CDR2 FNYEAQ. PCR amplification relied on 60 Vbeta primers (plus 13 Jbeta primers). TCRdb's table, derived via immunoSEQ multiplex PCR, lists solely in-frame clones and lacks some. This table holds approximately 100,000 clones, approximately 73% found once. General study points: Fewer N-insertions than the approximately 700-donor mean were reportedly shown by an Asian-associated ancestry cluster in a later analysis. Later analysis indicated greater clonal expansion among HLA-associated TCR beta chains than among equally common other chains. As was reported, the HLA-A and HLA-B alleles of most subjects were accurately predicted from TCR beta sequences.

This clone has just one count. Its antigen is unidentified. The sequenced sample consisted of PBMCs. The origin of this receptor is a man between 40 and 49 years old in good health and CMV-seronegative. The chain recombines TRBV7-6 with TRBJ2-5; weak D call: TRBD2 (5 bases). CDR3 amino acids: CASSLATGYQETQYF. The CDR3 coding sequence is TGTGCCAGCAGCTTAGCAACGGGGTACCAAGAGACCCAGTACTTC.